This TCR beta chain was profiled in a study of T cell responses to AZD1222 COVID-19 vaccine. Sequencing used immunoSEQ multiplex PCR; TCRdb keeps in-frame clones, though not all of them. This table has hundreds of thousands of clones, approximately 94% appearing once. This TCR derives from an adult who received the AZD1222 COVID-19 vaccine. The sample in question was peripheral blood, obtained 28 days after the second AZD1222 dose.

CDR3 sequence reads: CASSQDLAGGRNQETQYF. CDR3 nucleotides: TGTGCCAGCAGCCAAGATCTAGCGGGGGGGCGTAACCAAGAGACCCAGTACTTC. The chain recombines TRBV4-2 with TRBJ2-5, with 12 bases identical to TRBD2. The CDR3 totals 18 residues. J gave up 0 bases and V 0 bases, and 5 bases lay outside the gene matches. CDR1 and CDR2 from the germline V gene are LGHNA and YNFKEQ.